Listed below are T cell receptor beta chains from one sample, sequenced in a study of graft-versus-host responses after intestinal transplantation. The protocol was immunoSEQ multiplex PCR, while the TCRdb copy is restricted to in-frame clones and leaves out a portion. The sample records under 75,000 clones, 85% to 90% being singletons. Antigens for these TCRs are unknown. Sequencing used unstimulated CD8+ T cells sorted from spleen or lymph node cells, obtained before transplant. These receptor sequences come from a human donor who was the organ donor for an intestinal transplant. The CDR3 runs from the conserved cysteine through the conserved F or W. A D gene is named only where the DNA matches it firmly. Size tells how often a clone was seen (once, few, many) or the class of an expanded clone, and some rows leave it out.

v_gene,j_gene,d_gene,abundance,CDR3aa,CDR3nt
TRBV19,TRBJ1-5,NA,NA,CASSITGESNQPQHF,TGTGCCAGTAGTATCACCGGGGAAAGCAATCAGCCCCAGCATTTT
TRBV6-1,TRBJ2-1,TRBD1,once,CASAGTGGSDEQFF,TGTGCCAGCGCCGGGACAGGGGGCTCGGATGAGCAGTTCTTC
TRBV2,TRBJ1-5,NA,NA,CASSAVQYSNQPQHF,TGTGCCAGCAGCGCCGTTCAGTATAGCAATCAGCCCCAGCATTTT
TRBV28,TRBJ1-5,NA,once,CASSPPVSNQPQHF,TGTGCCAGCAGCCCTCCAGTTAGCAATCAGCCCCAGCATTTT
TRBV4-1,TRBJ1-4,NA,NA,CASSQDSGAGVEKLFF,TGCGCCAGCAGCCAAGATAGTGGGGCAGGGGTAGAAAAACTGTTTTTT
TRBV15,TRBJ2-1,TRBD2,NA,CATSKTSGGVNEQFF,TGTGCCACCAGCAAGACTAGCGGGGGGGTAAATGAGCAGTTCTTC
TRBV6-5,TRBJ2-1,NA,NA,CASRTEAYNEQFF,TGTGCCAGCAGAACAGAAGCCTACAATGAGCAGTTCTTC
TRBV6-6,TRBJ1-1,NA,NA,CASSYSRNTEAFF,TGTGCCAGCAGTTACTCGCGGAACACTGAAGCTTTCTTT
TRBV4-1,TRBJ1-5,NA,NA,CASSPEMADQPQHF,TGCGCCAGCAGCCCCGAAATGGCTGATCAGCCCCAGCATTTT
TRBV5-1,TRBJ2-3,TRBD1,NA,CASSLTADRVADTQYF,TGCGCCAGCAGCTTAACCGCGGACAGGGTAGCAGATACGCAGTATTTT
TRBV5-6,TRBJ1-2,TRBD1,NA,CASSLVGTGGGYGYTF,TGTGCCAGCAGCTTGGTTGGGACAGGGGGAGGCTATGGCTACACCTTC
TRBV9,TRBJ2-3,NA,NA,CASSVEGVPNTQYF,TGTGCCAGCAGCGTAGAGGGGGTCCCCAATACGCAGTATTTT
TRBV5-6,TRBJ1-4,NA,NA,CASSDLDSPGKKLFF,TGTGCCAGCAGCGACTTGGACTCGCCGGGAAAAAAACTGTTTTTT
TRBV4-2,TRBJ2-5,TRBD2,NA,CASSQDFGSLAGDQETQYF,TGTGCCAGCAGCCAAGATTTTGGAAGTCTAGCGGGGGACCAAGAGACCCAGTACTTC
TRBV6-6,TRBJ1-4,NA,once,CASSYTGEVDEKLFF,TGTGCCAGCAGTTACACGGGGGAGGTCGATGAAAAACTGTTTTTT
TRBV28,TRBJ1-2,NA,NA,CASSLTGGEKIYGYTF,TGTGCCAGCAGTTTGACGGGGGGGGAAAAGATCTATGGCTACACCTTC
TRBV6-4,TRBJ2-3,NA,NA,CASSNGGPDTDTQYF,TGTGCCAGCAGTAACGGGGGGCCGGACACAGATACGCAGTATTTT
TRBV7-9,TRBJ1-2,NA,NA,CASSFQGWGYTF,TGTGCCAGCAGCTTCCAGGGTTGGGGCTACACCTTC
TRBV9,TRBJ1-1,NA,NA,CASSPVGPHTEAFF,TGTGCCAGCAGCCCGGTCGGTCCTCACACTGAAGCTTTCTTT
TRBV13,TRBJ2-4,TRBD1,NA,CASTQRQGVAKNIQYF,TGTGCCAGCACCCAAAGACAGGGGGTCGCCAAAAACATTCAGTACTTC
TRBV5-8,TRBJ1-6,NA,few,CASSPPRSNSPLHF,TGTGCCAGCAGCCCCCCGAGGTCAAATTCACCCCTCCACTTT
TRBV10-3,TRBJ1-6,NA,NA,CAISELGSSYNSPLHF,TGTGCCATCAGTGAGTTAGGGAGCTCCTATAATTCACCCCTCCACTTT
TRBV29-1,TRBJ1-1,TRBD1,NA,CSATGARAEAFF,TGCAGCGCCACAGGGGCCCGCGCTGAAGCTTTCTTT
TRBV5-4,TRBJ2-5,NA,NA,CASSLAGQRETQYF,TGTGCCAGCAGCTTGGCAGGGCAGAGAGAGACCCAGTACTTC
TRBV6-6,TRBJ2-5,NA,NA,CASSYQETQYF,TGTGCCAGCTCGTACCAAGAGACCCAGTACTTC
TRBV5-1,TRBJ1-2,NA,NA,CASSLAGLGANYGYTF,TGCGCCAGCAGCTTGGCCGGGTTGGGAGCTAACTATGGCTACACCTTC
TRBV6-4,TRBJ2-3,TRBD1,NA,CASSEAGGADTQYF,TGTGCCAGCAGTGAGGCAGGGGGCGCAGATACGCAGTATTTT
TRBV4-2,TRBJ1-5,NA,NA,CASSQELGVEQPQHF,TGTGCCAGCAGCCAAGAGTTGGGAGTAGAGCAGCCCCAGCATTTT
TRBV12-5,TRBJ2-5,TRBD2,NA,CASGPGSGGTQETQYF,TGTGCTAGTGGCCCTGGGAGCGGGGGGACTCAAGAGACCCAGTACTTC
TRBV27,TRBJ1-5,NA,NA,CASSLRGGADQPQHF,TGTGCCAGCAGTTTAAGGGGGGGGGCGGATCAGCCCCAGCATTTT
TRBV4-3,TRBJ2-1,TRBD1,once,CASSRRPGQGPRSYNEQFF,TGCGCCAGCAGCCGCAGACCGGGACAGGGGCCGCGCTCCTACAATGAGCAGTTCTTC
TRBV5-6,TRBJ2-1,TRBD2,NA,CASSYGGNEQFF,TGTGCCAGCAGCTACGGGGGGAATGAGCAGTTCTTC
TRBV7-9,TRBJ1-1,NA,NA,CASSLVGTGRLRTEAFF,TGTGCCAGCAGCTTAGTGGGGACTGGACGGCTTAGGACTGAAGCTTTCTTT
TRBV4-1,TRBJ1-1,NA,few,CASSPSATENTEAFF,TGCGCCAGCAGCCCGTCTGCGACAGAGAACACTGAAGCTTTCTTT
TRBV4-1,TRBJ1-1,NA,NA,CASSHPGHFMNTEAFF,TGCGCCAGCAGCCATCCGGGACACTTTATGAACACTGAAGCTTTCTTT
TRBV29-1,TRBJ2-6,TRBD1,NA,CSVDGAGQVSGANVLTF,TGCAGCGTTGACGGGGCCGGACAGGTCTCTGGGGCCAACGTCCTGACTTTC
TRBV18,TRBJ1-1,NA,NA,CASSPGGNTEAFF,TGTGCCAGCTCCCCCGGGGGGAACACTGAAGCTTTCTTT
TRBV6-8,TRBJ1-2,TRBD1,once,CASSPFSRDRDTF,TGTGCCAGCAGTCCCTTTTCCCGGGACAGAGACACCTTC
TRBV15,TRBJ1-6,NA,NA,CATSAGSSYNSPLHF,TGTGCCACCAGCGCGGGAAGCTCCTATAATTCACCCCTCCACTTT
TRBV4-2,TRBJ1-5,TRBD1,NA,CASSQETGNLNQPQHF,TGTGCCAGCAGCCAAGAGACAGGGAATCTCAATCAGCCCCAGCATTTT
TRBV7-6,TRBJ1-1,NA,few,CASSLGTKMNTEAFF,TGTGCCAGCAGCTTAGGGACAAAAATGAACACTGAAGCTTTCTTT
TRBV11-2,TRBJ1-6,NA,NA,CASSPWGQTSSPLHF,TGTGCCAGCAGCCCTTGGGGACAAACAAGTTCACCCCTCCACTTT
TRBV6-4,TRBJ2-1,NA,NA,CASSDSAGYNEQFF,TGTGCCAGCAGTGACTCGGCAGGCTACAATGAGCAGTTCTTC
TRBV7-9,TRBJ2-3,TRBD1,NA,CASSPRDRPFPTDTQYF,TGTGCCAGCAGCCCCCGGGACAGGCCCTTCCCCACAGATACGCAGTATTTT
TRBV12-5,TRBJ2-1,TRBD2,once,CASGLAADLSGASAYNEQFF,TGTGCTAGTGGTTTGGCGGCCGATCTCAGCGGGGCGTCCGCCTACAATGAGCAGTTCTTC
TRBV4-2,TRBJ2-2,NA,NA,CASSQARVVGDTGELFF,TGTGCCAGCAGCCAAGCTCGGGTTGTAGGGGACACCGGGGAGCTGTTTTTT
TRBV19,TRBJ2-5,TRBD2,NA,CASTGLAGGLQETQYF,TGTGCCAGTACCGGACTAGCGGGGGGCCTCCAAGAGACCCAGTACTTC
TRBV9,TRBJ2-2,TRBD2,NA,CASSVFGGANTGELFF,TGTGCCAGCAGCGTGTTTGGGGGGGCGAACACCGGGGAGCTGTTTTTT
TRBV2,TRBJ2-4,NA,NA,CASSDSVSKNIQYF,TGTGCCAGCAGTGATTCGGTTAGCAAAAACATTCAGTACTTC
TRBV19,TRBJ1-1,NA,NA,CASSRGRMNTEAFF,TGTGCCAGTAGTAGGGGCAGAATGAACACTGAAGCTTTCTTT
TRBV5-6,TRBJ2-4,NA,NA,CASSLGVYAKNIQYF,TGTGCCAGCAGCTTAGGAGTTTACGCCAAAAACATTCAGTACTTC
TRBV4-2,TRBJ2-5,TRBD2,NA,CASSQGGGNQETQYF,TGTGCCAGCAGCCAAGGGGGGGGGAACCAAGAGACCCAGTACTTC
TRBV5-1,TRBJ1-1,NA,NA,CASSLGEGQAKTEAFF,TGCGCCAGCAGCTTGGGAGAAGGTCAGGCTAAGACTGAAGCTTTCTTT
TRBV7-9,TRBJ2-3,NA,NA,CASSLDLRQLSRDTQYF,TGTGCCAGCAGCTTAGATCTCAGGCAGCTAAGTCGGGATACGCAGTATTTT
TRBV9,TRBJ2-2,NA,NA,CASSVAGDGDTGELFF,TGTGCCAGCAGCGTAGCTGGCGACGGGGACACCGGGGAGCTGTTTTTT
TRBV9,TRBJ2-2,TRBD2,NA,CASSVVGGADTGELFF,TGTGCCAGCAGCGTAGTCGGGGGGGCCGACACCGGGGAGCTGTTTTTT
TRBV19,TRBJ1-1,TRBD1,NA,CASGQRGTEAFF,TGTGCCTCGGGACAGAGGGGCACTGAAGCTTTCTTT
TRBV2,TRBJ1-4,NA,NA,CASSEDGVSSEKLFF,TGTGCCAGCAGTGAGGACGGGGTCTCAAGTGAAAAACTGTTTTTT
TRBV11-2,TRBJ1-6,NA,once,CASSLFPSSYNSPLHF,TGTGCCAGCAGCTTATTCCCGAGCTCCTATAATTCACCCCTCCACTTT